Below, 32 T cell receptor beta chains from the same sample are listed, as sequenced in a study of blood T cell repertoires in COVID-19. Sequencing used immunoSEQ multiplex PCR; TCRdb keeps in-frame clones, though not all of them. This table has 7,000 to 10,000 clones, around 88% appearing once. Source material: peripheral blood. Source of these receptors: a woman aged 45 to 65 with active or convalescent COVID-19.

The J gene is TRBJ2-3, the V gene TRBV18; 8 positions match TRBD1. The trim removed 4 bases at V and 2 bases at J, leaving 11 bases unmatched. The V gene's germline CDR1 is KGHSH and CDR2 LQKENI. The CDR3 is made up of 17 amino acids. The CDR3: CASSRVGQGGFTDTQYF. Here the CDR3 DNA reads TGTGCCAGCTCACGCGTCGGACAGGGAGGTTTCACAGATACGCAGTATTTT.

This chain links TRBV14 with TRBJ2-3, with a possible D match to TRBD2 (5 bases). This CDR3 spans 14 amino acids. V lost 1 base and J 0 bases, leaving 5 bases between the germline ends. From germline, CDR1 is SGHDN and CDR2 FVKESK. The CDR3 DNA sequence: TGTGCCAGCAGCCAAGGAGGGAGCACAGATACGCAGTATTTT. It encodes CASSQGGSTDTQYF.

This chain links TRBV19 with TRBJ2-7, with 8 positions matching TRBD2. In germline, CDR1 is LNHDA, CDR2 SQIVND (reference sequence). This CDR3 spans 13 amino acids. Losses at the gene ends were 6 bases for V and 4 bases for J; bases not matched to a gene: 5. CDR3 residues: CASSGRAWYEQYF. The CDR3, as DNA: TGTGCCAGTAGCGGGAGGGCTTGGTACGAGCAGTACTTC. Complete variable domain (other parts from reference TRBV19 and TRBJ2-7): DGGITQSPKYLFRKEGQNVTLSCEQNLNHDAMYWYRQDPGQGLRLIYYSQIVNDFQKGDIAEGYSVSREKKESFPLTVTSAQKNPTAFYLCASSGRAWYEQYFGPGTRLTVT.

The chain recombines TRBV7-2 with TRBJ2-1; D unclear. V dropped 1 base and J dropped 3 bases, with 13 bases sitting between them. Germline V gene data show CDR1 as SGHTA and CDR2 as FQGNSA. The CDR3 loop spans 16 amino acids. The CDR3 bases are TGTGCCAGCAGCTTAGAAGCTCTAACCCACTACAATGAGCAGTTCTTC. Its translation is CASSLEALTHYNEQFF.

This clone was detected once. This chain joins TRBV6-2 or TRBV6-3 and TRBJ2-3; D unresolved. From germline, CDR1 is MNHEY and CDR2 SVGEGT. The V gene lost 1 base and the J gene lost 2 bases, with 13 bases spanning the gap. The CDR3 is made up of 16 amino acids. The CDR3 bases are TGTGCCAGCAGTTACTTCGGCTCACGACTCACAGATACGCAGTATTTT. Amino acids: CASSYFGSRLTDTQYF.

Only a few counts were recorded for this clone. The rearrangement links TRBV19 to TRBJ1-2; the match to TRBD1 covers 8 bases. CDR1 and CDR2 (germline): LNHDA, SQIVND (reference sequence). V trimming: 5 bases; J trimming: 4 bases; junction bases outside the gene matches: 15. The CDR3 runs to 17 residues. The CDR3: CASSLRRLRGPGYGYTF. Written as DNA, the CDR3 is TGTGCCAGTAGTCTTAGAAGACTCAGGGGGCCCGGCTATGGCTACACCTTC.

In this sample, this clone turned up once. The rearrangement uses TRBV29-1 and TRBJ1-2, with 7 bases aligning to TRBD1. There are 14 residues in the CDR3. V shed 1 base, J shed 4 bases, and the junction held 6 bases outside the gene matches. Germline assignment: CDR1 SQVTM and CDR2 ANQGSEA. CDR3 amino acids: CSVEGKGAVYGYTF. The CDR3 DNA reads TGCAGCGTTGAAGGGAAGGGGGCAGTCTATGGCTACACCTTC. The whole variable domain, remainder taken from reference TRBV29-1 and TRBJ1-2, is SAVISQKPSRDICQRGTSLTIQCQVDSQVTMMFWYRQQPGQSLTLIATANQGSEATYESGFVIDKFPISRPNLTFSTLTVSNMSPEDSSIYLCSVEGKGAVYGYTFGSGTRLTVV.

This clone was counted between two and nine times. J is TRBJ2-7 and V is TRBV3-1 (or the pseudogene TRBV3-2); a possible D gene is TRBD2 (7 bases). Germline-derived CDR1 and CDR2 are LGHDT and YNNKEL (reference sequence). V lost 8 bases to trimming and J lost 3 bases, with 17 bases between them. This CDR3 is built from 14 residues. The CDR3 DNA follows: TGTGCCAGCGGGACCTCGGGGGGACACTACGAGCAGTACTTC. Residues: CASGTSGGHYEQYF.

This chain links TRBV5-4 with TRBJ1-2; D remains ambiguous. Germline CDR1 SGHNT, CDR2 YYREEE (reference sequence). The CDR3 contains 15 residues. Trimming left V 4 bases short and J 4 bases short, with 17 bases between. The CDR3 coding sequence is TGTGCCAGCAGCCCCAAGAGCGGCAGAGGCTATGGCTACACCTTC. Translating it yields CASSPKSGRGYGYTF. The whole variable domain, remainder taken from reference TRBV5-4 and TRBJ1-2, is ETGVTQSPTHLIKTRGQQVTLRCSSQSGHNTVSWYQQALGQGPQFIFQYYREEENGRGNFPPRFSGLQFPNYSSELNVNALELDDSALYLCASSPKSGRGYGYTFGSGTRLTVV.

V usage is TRBV3-1 (or the pseudogene TRBV3-2) and J usage is TRBJ2-1; tentative D call: TRBD2 (5 bases). The germline CDR1 and CDR2 sequences are LGHDT and YNNKEL (reference sequence). The V and J ends lost 2 bases and 0 bases respectively, with 11 bases between them. The CDR3 loop spans 16 amino acids. This chain's CDR3 is CASSQSAASSYNEQFF. For the CDR3, the DNA is TGTGCCAGCAGCCAATCAGCGGCGAGCTCCTACAATGAGCAGTTCTTC.

This chain uses TRBV7-9 with TRBJ2-7; 7 nucleotides match TRBD1. V shed 5 bases and J 0 bases; nucleotides not matched to a gene: 7. Germline V CDR1 and CDR2: SEHNR, FQNEAQ (reference sequence). The CDR3 loop spans 15 amino acids. This CDR3 reads CASSPGTAYSYEQYF. The DNA of the CDR3 is TGTGCCAGCAGCCCCGGGACAGCCTACTCCTACGAGCAGTACTTC.

J is TRBJ1-1 and V is TRBV11-2; D possibly corresponds to TRBD1 (5 bases). The CDR3 sequence is 17 residues long. V shed 2 bases and J shed 4 bases, with 20 bases lying between them. Germline loops: CDR1 SGHAT, CDR2 FQNNGV. The CDR3 coding sequence is TGTGCCAGCAGCTTAACCCGGGGGAGGGCCTTTTCCACTGAAGCTTTCTTT. This encodes CASSLTRGRAFSTEAFF.

This chain connects TRBV7-2 to TRBJ2-7; 7 bases are a match to TRBD2. V dropped 1 base and J dropped 0; count of bases not matched to a gene: 6. Germline V gene sequence: CDR1 SGHTA, CDR2 FQGNSA. This CDR3 region has 16 residues. The CDR3 is CASSLVAGESSYEQYF. The CDR3 nucleotides are TGTGCCAGCAGCTTAGTCGCGGGGGAAAGCTCCTACGAGCAGTACTTC.

The chain uses TRBV5-1 and TRBJ2-2, with TRBD1 matching over 11 bases. The ends lost 0 bases at V and 7 bases at J; junction bases unmatched: 5. The CDR3 is 16 residues long. The germline CDR1 and CDR2 sequences are SGHRS and YFSETQ. The CDR3 nucleotides are TGCGCCAGCAGCTTGGAAGGACAGGGGGCTTTCGGGGAGCTGTTTTTT. Its translation: CASSLEGQGAFGELFF.

The chain has TRBV30 and TRBJ1-2; a weak D match, TRBD1 (6 bases). This CDR3 comprises 14 residues. Germline CDR1 and CDR2: GTSNPN and SVGIG (reference sequence). Trimming stripped 2 bases from V and 1 base from J, with 11 bases between. As DNA, the CDR3 is TGTGCCTGGAGTAGGGGGGGCCTTAACTATGGCTACACCTTC. Protein sequence: CAWSRGGLNYGYTF. The whole variable domain, remainder taken from reference TRBV30 and TRBJ1-2, is SQTIHQWPATLVQPVGSPLSLECTVEGTSNPNLYWYRQAAGRGLQLLFYSVGIGQISSEVPQNLSASRPQDRQFILSSKKLLLSDSGFYLCAWSRGGLNYGYTFGSGTRLTVV.

This clone was picked up one time. The rearrangement joins TRBV6-5 to TRBJ2-2; D is unresolved. V was trimmed by 8 bases and J by 1 base, leaving 8 bases between them. The CDR3 is 13 amino acids. Germline CDR1 reads MNHEY; CDR2 reads SVGAGI. CDR3 DNA sequence: TGTGCCAGCCATACAGAGAACACCGGGGAGCTGTTTTTT. Translating it yields CASHTENTGELFF.

This sequence joins TRBV7-2 and TRBJ2-3; D unresolved. The length of the CDR3 is 16 residues. V dropped 6 bases and J dropped 0 bases, with 16 bases sitting between them. The V gene's germline CDR1 is SGHTA and CDR2 FQGNSA. CDR3 residues: CASSSSFAVSTDTQYF. In DNA form, the CDR3 reads TGTGCCAGCAGTTCCTCTTTCGCGGTTAGCACAGATACGCAGTATTTT.

The CDR3 DNA is TGTGCCAGCAGCTTATCAGGGGCGCGGGGCTACACCTTC. This translates into CASSLSGARGYTF. The rearrangement joins TRBV7-9 to TRBJ1-2; tentative D call: TRBD1 (6 bases). Germline CDR1 SEHNR, CDR2 FQNEAQ (reference sequence). CDR3 length: 13 amino acids. V lost 2 bases, J lost 8 bases, and 12 bases lay in between.

The CDR3 region is CATHPTGVNEKLFF. As DNA, the CDR3 is TGTGCCACACACCCTACAGGGGTTAATGAAAAACTGTTTTTT. V and J are TRBV6-5 and TRBJ1-4; 7 bases align to TRBD1. Germline V gene lookup returns CDR1 MNHEY and CDR2 SVGAGI. After removal of 10 bases from V and 4 bases from J, the junction contained 9 bases not matched to a gene. The CDR3 runs to 14 residues.

V is TRBV30 and J is TRBJ2-7; 9 bases line up with TRBD2. V shed 0 bases, J shed 3 bases, and the junction held 3 bases outside the gene matches. The germline V gene has CDR1 GTSNPN and CDR2 SVGIG (reference sequence). The CDR3 is 14 residues long. CDR3 nucleotide sequence: TGTGCCTGGAGTGTGCGGGGGGGCCGCTACGAGCAGTACTTC. Amino acid sequence: CAWSVRGGRYEQYF.

The J gene is TRBJ1-2, the V gene TRBV18; 9 bases are shared with TRBD1. Per the germline V gene, CDR1 is KGHSH and CDR2 is LQKENI. Trimming took 3 bases from V and 8 from J; bases not matched to a gene: 4. This CDR3 is built from 13 residues. Here the CDR3 DNA reads TGTGCCAGCTCACCCGGGACAGGGCGGGGCTACACCTTC. Translation gives CASSPGTGRGYTF. Looking up the rest from reference TRBV18 and TRBJ1-2 gives the full variable domain: NAGVMQNPRHLVRRRGQEARLRCSPMKGHSHVYWYRQLPEEGLKFMVYLQKENIIDESGMPKERFSAEFPKEGPSILRIQQVVRGDSAAYFCASSPGTGRGYTFGSGTRLTVV.

This clone appeared a single time. This chain uses TRBV7-6 with TRBJ2-3; 8 nucleotides match TRBD1. The junction had 7 bases not matched to a gene; V was cut back by 1 base and J by 4 bases. The length of the CDR3 is 16 residues. Germline CDR1 and CDR2: SGHVS and FNYEAQ. The CDR3 DNA reads as TGTGCCAGCAGCTTAGGGACAGGGCCACTCGCAGATACGCAGTATTTT. This encodes CASSLGTGPLADTQYF.

This clone has just one count. The chain joins TRBV14 to TRBJ2-6; weak D call: TRBD1 (5 bases). The germline V and J ends were trimmed by 4 bases and 13 bases, with 11 bases remaining between them. The CDR3 runs 12 residues. Germline V lookup: CDR1 SGHDN, CDR2 FVKESK. The CDR3 loop reads CASSRAGRVLTF. The CDR3 DNA sequence: TGTGCCAGCAGCCGGGCAGGGCGGGTCCTGACTTTC.

The chain uses TRBV6-6 and TRBJ1-1, with a weak D call TRBD1 (6 bases). Germline V gene lookup returns CDR1 MNHNY and CDR2 SVGAGI (reference sequence). The V end lost 8 bases, the J end lost 6 bases, and 13 bases lay between the germline ends. This CDR3 is 12 amino acids long. DNA for the CDR3: TGTGCCAGCTCTTATGGGGGCGCTGAAGCTTTCTTT. This encodes CASSYGGAEAFF.

J is TRBJ2-3 and V is TRBV20-1; the match to TRBD2 covers 8 bases. CDR3 length: 14 residues. Germline V gene data show CDR1 as DFQATT and CDR2 as SNEGSKA (reference sequence). Losses at the gene ends were 3 bases for V and 0 bases for J; bases not matched to a gene: 2. CDR3: CSASSSGSTDTQYF. The CDR3 DNA reads as TGCAGTGCTAGTTCTAGCGGGAGCACAGATACGCAGTATTTT.

The rearrangement joins TRBV11-3 to TRBJ2-1; 9 bases match TRBD2. The CDR3 contains 15 residues. Germline V gene lookup returns CDR1 SGHNT and CDR2 YENEEA. Trimming cost V 0 bases and J 7 bases; bases outside gene matches: 4. Written as DNA, the CDR3 is TGTGCCAGCAGCTTAGATAGCGGGAGTACAAATGAGCAGTTCTTC. Protein product: CASSLDSGSTNEQFF.

This clone was recorded only once. The chain carries TRBV7-9 and TRBJ2-5; 11 bases are shared with TRBD2. This CDR3 is built from 16 residues. V gave up 5 bases and J gave up 4 bases; unmatched junction bases: 9. CDR1 and CDR2 from the germline V gene are SEHNR and FQNEAQ (reference sequence). This CDR3 reads CASSPLAGGGRETQYF. DNA of the CDR3: TGTGCCAGCAGCCCCCTAGCGGGGGGCGGGAGAGAGACCCAGTACTTC.

The CDR3: CAGGAQQGNQPQHF. DNA for the CDR3: TGTGCCGGGGGGGCCCAACAGGGAAATCAGCCCCAGCATTTT. The J gene is TRBJ1-5, the V gene TRBV19; D perhaps matches TRBD1 (6 bases). V shed 11 bases and J shed 4 bases, with 18 bases lying between them. The CDR3 consists of 14 residues. Germline V gene sequence: CDR1 LNHDA, CDR2 SQIVND (reference sequence).

This clone is a singleton in its sample. The chain combines TRBV11-3 with TRBJ2-7; 8 bases map to TRBD2. This CDR3 comprises 14 residues. Germline CDR1 and CDR2: SGHNT and YENEEA. The ends lost 4 bases at V and 6 bases at J; junction bases unmatched: 8. The CDR3 DNA is TGTGCCAGCAGCTCCTCCGGGACTAGTAGCGAGCAGTACTTC. Its translation: CASSSSGTSSEQYF.

The V and J genes are TRBV7-8 and TRBJ1-5; possible D gene TRBD1, 6 bases. CDR1 is SGHVS, CDR2 FQNEAQ, per germline. The ends were cut back, 2 bases at V and 5 bases at J, with 13 bases in the middle. The CDR3 contains 15 residues. CDR3 bases: TGTGCCAGCAGCTTAAGATCAGGGGTAGATCAGCCCCAGCATTTT. This translates into CASSLRSGVDQPQHF.

This chain uses TRBV7-2 with TRBJ2-7; TRBD1 might be the D (5 bases). V was pared by 1 base and J by 5 bases, with 12 bases between. CDR1 is SGHTA, CDR2 FQGNSA, per germline. The CDR3 length is 14 residues. CDR3 amino acids: CASSLGRDWDEQYF. In DNA form, the CDR3 reads TGTGCCAGCAGCTTAGGCAGGGATTGGGACGAGCAGTACTTC.

This rearrangement joins TRBV5-4 to TRBJ1-6; 7 positions match TRBD1. CDR1 and CDR2 from the germline V gene are SGHNT and YYREEE (reference sequence). The V gene end was trimmed by 4 bases and the J gene end by 7 bases; junction bases not matched to a gene: 8. This CDR3 has 15 amino acids. The CDR3 nucleotides read TGTGCCAGCAGCCTGGACAGGTGGGGCAATTCACCCCTCCACTTT. It is translated as CASSLDRWGNSPLHF.